Listed below are T cell receptor beta chains from one sample, sequenced in a study of cytomegalovirus exposure and HLA in healthy donors. TCRdb's copy holds only in-frame clones and misses some; the assay was immunoSEQ multiplex PCR. Here the sample spans 100,000 to 150,000 clones, under 90% being singletons. The sample taken for sequencing was PBMCs. These TCRs come from a middle-aged woman in good health and CMV-seronegative. Each CDR3 is given with its conserved first and last residue.

J gene,V gene,CDR3 protein
TRBJ1-1,TRBV2,CASSARGTCEAFF
TRBJ1-1,TRBV5-1,CASSLGQGAGTEAFF
TRBJ1-1,TRBV30,CALLRLQYTEAFF
TRBJ2-3,TRBV11-1,CASSSPKSGASRTDTQYF
TRBJ2-1,TRBV5-4,CASKAGINEQFF
TRBJ1-2,TRBV11-2,CASSLEGGDGYTF
TRBJ2-7,TRBV5-1,CASSNAIRPGGSYEQYF
TRBJ1-4,TRBV7-3,CASRDCDNEKLFF
TRBJ1-3,TRBV13,CASSLAGGFSGNTIYF
TRBJ1-1,TRBV19,CASSIEGRGNTEAFF
TRBJ2-1,TRBV5-1,CASSFNFGGYEQFF
TRBJ2-7,TRBV14,CASSREGRLREQYF
TRBJ1-6,TRBV27,CASTTWGEDSPLHF
TRBJ2-7,TRBV4-3,CASSQTSGSSYEQYF
TRBJ2-7,TRBV7-9,CASSRGGDWNEQYF
TRBJ2-7,TRBV6-5,CASSTPAGGPGEQYF
TRBJ1-1,TRBV18,CASSRLQGKDTEAFF
TRBJ2-5,TRBV18,CASSPPSGYQETQYF
TRBJ2-7,TRBV5-1,CASSLVRSYEQYF
TRBJ1-1,TRBV7-9,CSSSLQGAEAFF
TRBJ2-7,TRBV5-1,CASSLDRGRGVVYEQYF
TRBJ1-1,TRBV19,CASSRRGIDAEAFF
TRBJ2-7,TRBV7-2,CASSLEAGGLPEQYF
TRBJ1-5,TRBV6-1,CASSDLFGNQPQHF
TRBJ2-7,TRBV5-4,CASSWDRGTYEQYF
TRBJ2-6,TRBV12-5,CASDPPGAGEGSGANVLTF
TRBJ2-7,TRBV7-9,CASSLEGWGLAVTEQYF
TRBJ1-2,TRBV10-3,CATRQGDGYTF
TRBJ1-2,TRBV27,CASSSLRGVSNYGYTF
TRBJ2-5,TRBV30,CAFRDRGVSYF
TRBJ2-7,TRBV27,CASRRSVGAYEQYF
TRBJ1-5,TRBV18,CASSGSQGTPQHF
TRBJ2-2,TRBV19,CASSVLAGNTGELFF
TRBJ2-1,TRBV5-1,CASSQGTGAYNEQFF
TRBJ1-1,TRBV7-6,CASSPLRTEENTEAFF
TRBJ2-3,TRBV7-9,CASSLRLAGDIADTQYF
TRBJ1-1,TRBV5-1,CASSLDTEAFF
TRBJ2-1,TRBV7-2,CASSRDWREQFF
TRBJ1-1,TRBV30,CAWRRRGRGGGTEAFF
TRBJ2-2,TRBV7-9,CSSSLPVNTGELFF
TRBJ1-2,TRBV10-2,CASSESPRTGGYTF
TRBJ2-1,TRBV11-3,CASSLGGKRAGNEQFF
TRBJ2-1,TRBV2,CAALSGSYNEQFF
TRBJ1-6,TRBV9,CASSVGGGRDNSPLHF
TRBJ2-7,TRBV6-1,CASRMAGSPPYEQYF
TRBJ1-1,TRBV27,CASSREGNMNTEAFF
TRBJ1-2,TRBV18,CASSAARSPNYGYTF